Presented here are 29 T cell receptor beta chains from one specimen sequenced in a study of T cells of healthy individuals. Via MiXCR, TCRdb re-called the 5' RACE reads, giving one row per CDR3 protein. Among about 40,000 distinct CDR3 sequences listed, roughly 4.3% were seen once. These receptors originate from a human donor in good health.

This rearrangement joins TRBV5-5 to TRBJ2-3; TRBD2 matches at 13 bases. V was clipped by 5 bases and J by 4 bases; unmatched bases: 4. This CDR3 contains 15 residues. CDR1 and CDR2 (germline): SGHKS, YYEKEE (reference sequence). The DNA of the CDR3 is TGTGCCAGCAGGGAACTAGCGGGGGGGCCAGATACGCAGTATTTT. This gives the protein CASRELAGGPDTQYF.

The table lists this clonotype with a few counts. The gene calls are TRBV4-3 and TRBJ2-1; tentatively, D is TRBD1 or TRBD2 (5 bases each). The CDR3 is 14 amino acids. The ends were cut back, 5 bases at V and 2 bases at J, with 10 bases in the middle. The germline gives CDR1 LGHNA, CDR2 YSLEER. CDR3 coding DNA: TGCGCCAGCAGCGGGGGAGACCCCTACAATGAGCAGTTCTTC. This encodes CASSGGDPYNEQFF.

In this sample, this clonotype turned up many times. The genes are TRBV6-5 and TRBJ1-6; 7 bases align to TRBD1. Germline V lookup: CDR1 MNHEY, CDR2 SVGAGI. V shed 6 bases, J shed 9 bases, and the junction held 11 bases outside the gene matches. The CDR3 has 15 residues. CDR3 region: CASSSDGTEVSPLHF. CDR3 sequence (DNA): TGTGCCAGCAGCTCCGACGGGACAGAAGTTTCACCCCTCCACTTT.

This clonotype was found many times. The V call is TRBV6-2 or TRBV6-3, the J call TRBJ1-6; D not resolved. This CDR3 spans 12 amino acids. V lost 2 bases and J lost 7, with 3 bases in between. The germline V gene has CDR1 MNHEY and CDR2 SVGEGT. For the CDR3, the DNA is TGTGCCAGCAGTTACCACAATTCACCCCTCCACTTT. Residues: CASSYHNSPLHF.

The table lists this clonotype with many counts. The chain recombines TRBV20-1 with TRBJ2-3; D call uncertain. The CDR3 runs to 13 residues. Trimming removed 3 bases from V and 0 bases from J, with 7 bases in between. Germline V gene data show CDR1 as DFQATT and CDR2 as SNEGSKA (reference sequence). CDR3 nucleotides: TGCAGTGCTAGGTCCCGGAGCACAGATACGCAGTATTTT. It yields the protein CSARSRSTDTQYF.

This chain joins TRBV29-1 and TRBJ2-1; 9 bases line up with TRBD2. The J segment lost 8 bases and the V segment lost 5 bases, leaving 16 bases of the junction unmatched. The germline gives CDR1 SQVTM, CDR2 ANQGSEA. This CDR3 contains 16 residues. The CDR3 sequence is CSVLGLAVQSHDEQFF. CDR3 bases: TGCAGCGTTTTGGGACTAGCCGTACAGAGTCATGATGAGCAGTTCTTC.

This clonotype appeared many times. CDR3 sequence: CASSLHPGAPYEQYF. The DNA for the CDR3 is TGCGCCAGCAGCTTGCATCCTGGGGCACCCTACGAGCAGTACTTC. The chain is built from TRBV5-1 and TRBJ2-7, with a weak D call TRBD1 (5 bases). The CDR3 loop spans 15 amino acids. Trimming took 1 base from V and 2 from J, leaving 13 bases between them. CDR1 and CDR2 from the germline V gene are SGHRS and YFSETQ. Variable domain in full (rest from reference TRBV5-1 and TRBJ2-7): KAGVTQTPRYLIKTRGQQVTLSCSPISGHRSVSWYQQTPGQGLQFLFEYFSETQRNKGNFPGRFSGRQFSNSRSEMNVSTLELGDSALYLCASSLHPGAPYEQYFGPGTRLTVT.

This clonotype was counted many times. This chain links TRBV10-3 with TRBJ1-3; D might be TRBD1 (5 bases). CDR3 length: 14 residues. Germline CDR1 ENHRY, CDR2 SYGVKD. V shed 3 bases and J shed 3 bases, with 9 bases lying between them. This CDR3 reads CAISERGDGNTIYF. The CDR3 DNA is TGTGCCATCAGTGAAAGGGGAGATGGAAACACCATATATTTT.

This clonotype was recorded many times. This chain uses TRBV30 with TRBJ2-2; TRBD1 agrees at 11 bases. Trimming cost V 2 bases and J 4 bases; bases outside gene matches: 3. CDR3 length: 15 residues. The germline gives CDR1 GTSNPN, CDR2 SVGIG (reference sequence). This chain's CDR3 is CAWSPGTGGTGELFF. For the CDR3, the DNA is TGTGCCTGGAGTCCCGGGACAGGGGGCACCGGGGAGCTGTTTTTT.

This clonotype showed up many times. The chain employs TRBV29-1 and TRBJ2-3, with D possibly being TRBD1 (6 bases). The CDR3 consists of 14 residues. CDR1 and CDR2 from the germline V gene are SQVTM and ANQGSEA. Trimming removed 2 bases from V and 0 bases from J, with 9 bases in between. CDR3 nucleotides: TGCAGCGTTGAAACCGGGACAAGCACAGATACGCAGTATTTT. Translated: CSVETGTSTDTQYF.

V usage is TRBV30 and J usage is TRBJ1-5, with 8 bases aligning to TRBD1. The CDR3 is made up of 13 amino acids. Germline CDR1 GTSNPN, CDR2 SVGIG (reference sequence). Trimming at V came to 2 bases and at J to 7 bases, leaving 4 bases not matched to a gene. The CDR3 here is CAWSSGGRQPQHF. CDR3 DNA sequence: TGTGCCTGGAGTTCAGGGGGCAGGCAGCCCCAGCATTTT.

This clonotype was seen at least ten times. The chain couples TRBV5-1 to TRBJ1-1; tentative D call: TRBD1 (5 bases). Germline loops: CDR1 SGHRS, CDR2 YFSETQ. Between the trimmed V and J ends, which lost 5 bases and 1 base, there was a span of 9 bases. The CDR3 covers 13 residues. In DNA form, the CDR3 reads TGCGCCAGCAGTCTGACAGCGAACACTGAAGCTTTCTTT. This sequence encodes CASSLTANTEAFF.

The V gene is TRBV27, the J gene TRBJ2-2; D gene unclear. CDR3 length equals 12 residues. CDR1 is MNHEY, CDR2 SMNVEV, per germline (reference sequence). Trimming removed 7 bases from V and 0 bases from J, with 3 bases in between. This CDR3 is CASMANTGELFF. The CDR3 DNA reads as TGTGCCAGCATGGCGAACACCGGGGAGCTGTTTTTT.

This clonotype has at least ten counts. The rearrangement joins TRBV7-6 to TRBJ1-2; D remains unclear. Between the trimmed V and J ends, which lost 5 bases and 8 bases, there was a span of 12 bases. CDR3 length equals 12 residues. Per germline, CDR1 SGHVS and CDR2 FNYEAQ. The CDR3 DNA follows: TGTGCCAGCAGCCAATTCGGGGAGGGCTACACCTTC. It yields the protein CASSQFGEGYTF. The full variable domain, with the rest looked up from reference TRBV7-6 and TRBJ1-2, is GAGVSQSPRYKVTKRGQDVALRCDPISGHVSLYWYRQALGQGPEFLTYFNYEAQQDKSGLPNDRFSAERPEGSISTLTIQRTEQRDSAMYRCASSQFGEGYTFGSGTRLTVV.

This rearrangement joins TRBV24-1 to TRBJ2-2, with TRBD1 matching over 8 bases. Germline CDR1 KGHDR, CDR2 SFDVKD. The CDR3 extends over 15 amino acids. With V trimmed by 2 bases and J by 6 bases, 4 bases remained unmatched. CDR3: CATSDSRGRSGELFF. DNA of the CDR3: TGTGCCACCAGTGATTCCAGGGGGCGGTCCGGGGAGCTGTTTTTT.

The gene calls are TRBV13 and TRBJ2-7, with TRBD2 matching over 7 bases. CDR3 length: 19 amino acids. From germline, CDR1 is PRHDT and CDR2 FYEKMQ (reference sequence). With V trimmed by 0 bases and J by 2 bases, 16 bases remained unmatched. The CDR3 spells CASSLGGNNVGGTTYEQYF. The CDR3 coding sequence is TGTGCCAGCAGCTTAGGGGGCAATAACGTGGGAGGGACTACCTACGAGCAGTACTTC.

This clonotype occurred many times. This rearrangement joins TRBV27 to TRBJ1-6; D is undetermined. The CDR3 contains 17 residues. CDR1 and CDR2 (germline): MNHEY, SMNVEV (reference sequence). Trimming left V 7 bases short and J 6 bases short, with 22 bases between. The CDR3 here is CASIAENGRLINSPLHF. The DNA of the CDR3 is TGTGCCAGCATCGCAGAAAATGGCCGTTTGATTAATTCACCCCTCCACTTT.

The genes are TRBV12-5 and TRBJ1-1; D remains ambiguous. Trimming removed 7 bases from V and 0 bases from J, with 9 bases in between. Germline lookup yields CDR1 LGHNT and CDR2 FRNRAP. CDR3 length: 13 residues. CDR3 region: CASVMDLNTEAFF. The CDR3 nucleotides are TGTGCTAGTGTCATGGACCTGAACACTGAAGCTTTCTTT.

This clonotype appeared many times. Here the CDR3 DNA reads TGCGCCAGCACCCTTGGGGGGAACCCTAGCACAGATACGCAGTATTTT. It specifies CASTLGGNPSTDTQYF. The chain uses TRBV5-1 and TRBJ2-3; D may be TRBD2 (6 bases). The CDR3 has 16 residues. The V end lost 6 bases, the J end lost 0 bases, and 17 bases lay between the germline ends. The germline CDR1 and CDR2 sequences are SGHRS and YFSETQ.

This clonotype was recorded at least ten times. Written as DNA, the CDR3 is TGTGCCAGCAGTGAAGAGGGGGGACTGTTTTTT. Translating it yields CASSEEGGLFF. The rearrangement joins TRBV2 to TRBJ1-4, with D possibly TRBD1 on 6 matching bases. This CDR3 region has 11 residues. The V gene lost 1 base and the J gene lost 13 bases, with 7 bases spanning the gap. Germline CDR1 is SNHLY and CDR2 is FYNNEI.

The rearrangement uses TRBV4-1 and TRBJ2-3; D is perhaps TRBD2 (7 bases). Deletions cut 0 bases from V and 2 bases from J, with 18 bases between. Germline V gene sequence: CDR1 MGHRA, CDR2 YSYEKL. The CDR3 totals 18 residues. The DNA for the CDR3 is TGCGCCAGCAGCCAAGATCGGCGGCGCGGGGGCCCCACAGATACGCAGTATTTT. Its protein is CASSQDRRRGGPTDTQYF.

The table lists this clonotype with a few counts. V and J are TRBV11-3 and TRBJ2-3; the D gene is possibly TRBD2 (6 bases). This CDR3 has 18 amino acids. V was shortened by 1 base and J by 5 bases, with 22 bases between the two germline ends. Germline assignment: CDR1 SGHNT and CDR2 YENEEA. CDR3 loop: CASSLASSYGGLGDTQYF. The CDR3 DNA reads TGTGCCAGCAGCTTAGCTTCCAGTTACGGGGGTTTGGGAGATACGCAGTATTTT.

This clonotype has ten or more counts. J is TRBJ2-3 and V is TRBV7-2; 8 bases match TRBD2. Germline lookup yields CDR1 SGHTA and CDR2 FQGNSA. CDR3 size: 16 residues. The trim removed 5 bases at V and 6 bases at J, leaving 13 bases unmatched. The CDR3 nucleotides read TGTGCCAGCAGCCGAGTGGGGACTAGAGACGGGGATACGCAGTATTTT. Its protein is CASSRVGTRDGDTQYF.

This clonotype came up many times. The chain is built from TRBV6-6 and TRBJ2-4; the match to TRBD2 covers 8 bases. V gave up 6 bases and J gave up 4 bases; unmatched junction bases: 14. The CDR3 runs 17 residues. Germline loops: CDR1 MNHNY, CDR2 SVGAGI (reference sequence). Here the CDR3 reads CASSRNGGIAGKNIQYF. CDR3 DNA sequence: TGTGCCAGCAGCAGGAACGGGGGAATAGCGGGAAAAAACATTCAGTACTTC.

This clonotype was picked up many times. V is TRBV5-5 and J is TRBJ1-6, with D possibly TRBD1 on 5 matching bases. Germline CDR1 SGHKS, CDR2 YYEKEE (reference sequence). The CDR3 is made up of 15 amino acids. The V and J ends lost 0 bases and 14 bases respectively, with 18 bases between them. For the CDR3, the DNA is TGTGCCAGCAGCTTGGTTCGCGGAGGGGTGCAGTCCCTCCACTTT. Residues: CASSLVRGGVQSLHF.

This clonotype was counted at least ten times. This may come from a read error, since a much larger clone is one base off. The rearrangement joins TRBV6-2 or TRBV6-3 to TRBJ2-2, with D perhaps matching TRBD2 (5 bases). The CDR3 is 12 amino acids. In germline, CDR1 is MNHEY, CDR2 SVGEGT. CDR3 protein: CASSYEIGKLFF. The CDR3 nucleotides are TGTGCCAGCAGTTACGAGATCGGGAAGCTGTTTTTT.

The CDR3, as DNA: TGTGCCAGCAGGGATGACAAATACAATGAGCAGTTCTTC. Translation: CASRDDKYNEQFF. The rearrangement uses TRBV21-1 and TRBJ2-1. TRBV21-1 is a pseudogene. The CDR3 contains 13 residues.

This clonotype was counted at least ten times. The chain combines TRBV10-3 with TRBJ2-5; D call uncertain. The length of the CDR3 is 13 residues. Germline-derived CDR1 and CDR2 are ENHRY and SYGVKD. V was shortened by 4 bases and J by 3 bases, with 9 bases between the two germline ends. The CDR3 reads CAISALGEETQYF. CDR3 bases: TGTGCCATCAGTGCTTTGGGTGAAGAGACCCAGTACTTC.

This sequence joins TRBV15 and TRBJ2-3; possibly TRBD1 or TRBD2 for D (6 bases each). Trimming removed 0 bases at V and 5 bases at J, with 18 bases between. This CDR3 contains 17 residues. CDR1 and CDR2 from the germline V gene are LNHNV and YYDKDF (reference sequence). DNA of the CDR3: TGTGCCACCAGCAGAGATTCTACAGGGAGGTTTGAAGATACGCAGTATTTT. It specifies CATSRDSTGRFEDTQYF.